The 9 T cell receptor beta chains listed next were all sequenced from one sample in a study of early T cells in non-severe SARS-CoV-2 infection. TCRdb called the 5' RACE reads again in MiXCR, with one record for every CDR3 protein. The data show tens of thousands of distinct CDR3 sequences, about 4.6% seen once. The sample taken for sequencing was whole blood. The receptors were sampled from an adult who was a healthcare worker with PCR-confirmed SARS-CoV-2 infection or an uninfected control (not recorded which).

This clonotype was observed many times. The chain has TRBV28 and TRBJ2-5; possible D gene TRBD1, 6 bases. Deletions cut 1 base from V and 3 bases from J, with 9 bases between. CDR1 is MDHEN, CDR2 SYDVKM, per germline. CDR3 length: 14 residues. The DNA for the CDR3 is TGTGCCAGCAGTTTATTATCAGGGGAAGAGACCCAGTACTTC. It encodes CASSLLSGEETQYF.

This clonotype was detected ten times or more. The genes are TRBV19 and TRBJ2-2, with D hard to call. Germline CDR1 reads LNHDA; CDR2 reads SQIVND (reference sequence). V dropped 5 bases and J dropped 2 bases, with 3 bases sitting between them. The CDR3 consists of 12 residues. The CDR3 reads CASSLNTGELFF. CDR3 DNA sequence: TGTGCCAGTAGTCTTAACACCGGGGAGCTGTTTTTT. Based on the CDR3 plus reference TRBV19 and TRBJ2-2, the full variable domain is DGGITQSPKYLFRKEGQNVTLSCEQNLNHDAMYWYRQDPGQGLRLIYYSQIVNDFQKGDIAEGYSVSREKKESFPLTVTSAQKNPTAFYLCASSLNTGELFFGEGSRLTVL.

This clonotype has ten or more counts. The J gene is TRBJ2-7, the V gene TRBV6-1; D not resolved. Germline CDR1 and CDR2: MNHNS and SASEGT. The germline V and J ends were trimmed by 5 bases and 4 bases, with 9 bases remaining between them. The CDR3 has 12 amino acids. The CDR3 here is CASSQEGYEQYF. Written as DNA, the CDR3 is TGTGCCAGCAGTCAGGAAGGGTACGAGCAGTACTTC.

This clonotype was seen many times. V usage is TRBV2 and J usage is TRBJ1-2; 7 bases match TRBD1. This CDR3 comprises 17 residues. The junction had 11 bases not matched to a gene; V was cut back by 4 bases and J by 0 bases. In germline, CDR1 is SNHLY, CDR2 FYNNEI. CDR3: CASSVLGQTISNYGYTF. The CDR3, as DNA: TGTGCCAGCAGTGTTTTGGGACAGACTATCTCTAACTATGGCTACACCTTC.

This clonotype was detected ten times or more. The chain links TRBV27 to TRBJ2-2; possible D gene TRBD2, 6 bases. The V end was cut by 4 bases, the J end by 0 bases, with 15 bases between. Germline assignment: CDR1 MNHEY and CDR2 SMNVEV (reference sequence). The CDR3 consists of 17 residues. The CDR3, as DNA: TGTGCCAGCAGTTGGACTAAGATGAGGGCGAACACCGGGGAGCTGTTTTTT. Its translation is CASSWTKMRANTGELFF.

Regarding this clonotype: A much larger clone lies a single base off, so this may be a read error. J is TRBJ1-5 and V is TRBV7-9; D gene uncertain. This CDR3 comprises 12 residues. Germline CDR1 is SEHNR and CDR2 is FQNEAQ (reference sequence). Between the trimmed V and J ends, which lost 9 bases and 2 bases, there was a span of 8 bases. CDR3 nucleotide sequence: TGTGCCAGTGGGAATGGCAATCAGCCCCAGCATTTT. Translation: CASGNGNQPQHF.

This clonotype has a count of ten or more. The rearrangement links TRBV3-1 to TRBJ2-1; D gene uncertain. This CDR3 has 14 residues. V dropped 6 bases and J dropped 0 bases, with 9 bases sitting between them. Germline CDR1 and CDR2: LGHDT and YNNKEL (reference sequence). For the CDR3, the DNA is TGTGCCAGCAGAGGAGCCAGCTCCTACAATGAGCAGTTCTTC. Translated: CASRGASSYNEQFF.

Concerning this clonotype: A much larger clone is a single base away; this may be a read error. The chain has TRBV29-1 and TRBJ1-4, with TRBD1 as a possible D gene (5 bases). The CDR3 runs to 14 residues. Germline CDR1 and CDR2: SQVTM and ANQGSEA. The CDR3 reads CSVRPGGTNVKLFF. CDR3 DNA: TGCAGCGTCCGCCCCGGGGGTACGAATGTAAAACTGTTTTTT.

This clonotype occurred many times. The J gene is TRBJ2-7, the V gene TRBV7-6; D is ambiguous. The CDR3 runs 14 residues. Trimming took off 2 bases at V and 3 bases at J, with 11 bases between the two ends. Germline V gene data show CDR1 as SGHVS and CDR2 as FNYEAQ. CDR3 sequence: CASSLSDGSYEQYF. The CDR3 DNA reads as TGTGCCAGCAGCTTATCTGACGGCAGCTACGAGCAGTACTTC.